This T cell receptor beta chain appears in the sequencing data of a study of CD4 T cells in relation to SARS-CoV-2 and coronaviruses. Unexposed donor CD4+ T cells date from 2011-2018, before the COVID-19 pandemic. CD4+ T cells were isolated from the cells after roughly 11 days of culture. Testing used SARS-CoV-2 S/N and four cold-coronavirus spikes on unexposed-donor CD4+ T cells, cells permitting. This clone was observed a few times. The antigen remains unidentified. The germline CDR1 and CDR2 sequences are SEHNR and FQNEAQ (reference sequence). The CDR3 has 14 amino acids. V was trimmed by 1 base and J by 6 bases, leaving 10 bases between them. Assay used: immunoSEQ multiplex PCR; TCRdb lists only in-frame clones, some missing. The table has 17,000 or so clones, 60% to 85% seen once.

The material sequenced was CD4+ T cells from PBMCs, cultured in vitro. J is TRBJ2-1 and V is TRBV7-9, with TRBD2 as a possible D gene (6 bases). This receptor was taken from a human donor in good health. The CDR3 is CASSLDSGLNEQFF. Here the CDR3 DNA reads TGTGCCAGCAGCTTAGATAGCGGCCTCAATGAGCAGTTCTTC.